This passage covers 5 T cell receptor beta chains from one sample sequenced in a study of identical twins. MiXCR, applied by TCRdb to the 5' RACE reads, yields one record per CDR3 protein. The table lists about 700,000 distinct CDR3 sequences, roughly 6.2% of them singletons. The specimen was naive T cells sorted from blood. The receptors were gathered from a man aged 18 to 30 in good health.

This clonotype has ten or more counts. The CDR3 DNA reads as TGCAGCGTTGAAGACGGTTTTGAGGGAGCTTTCTTT. This gives the protein CSVEDGFEGAFF. The chain uses TRBV29-1 and TRBJ1-1; D remains ambiguous. In germline, CDR1 is SQVTM, CDR2 ANQGSEA. Trimming took off 0 bases at V and 10 bases at J, with 12 bases between the two ends. The CDR3 extends over 12 amino acids.

This clonotype was recorded many times. The chain couples TRBV7-2 to TRBJ2-1, with D uncertain. CDR1 SGHTA and CDR2 FQGNSA come from the germline V gene. This CDR3 has 11 amino acids. Between the trimmed V and J ends, which lost 5 bases and 14 bases, there was a span of 13 bases. The CDR3 nucleotides read TGTGCCAGCAGCCCCCAGAAGGTCGAGTTCTTC. Its protein is CASSPQKVEFF.

This clonotype was detected many times. The J gene is TRBJ2-5, the V gene TRBV5-1; 7 nucleotides agree with TRBD2. CDR3 length: 18 amino acids. V trimming: 4 bases; J trimming: 4 bases; junction bases outside the gene matches: 19. Germline V gene lookup returns CDR1 SGHRS and CDR2 YFSETQ. This CDR3 reads CASSGRTQRLAIPETQYF. CDR3 bases: TGCGCCAGCAGCGGGAGAACCCAAAGACTAGCCATCCCAGAGACCCAGTACTTC.

Many counts were recorded for this clonotype. This rearrangement joins TRBV15 to TRBJ1-1, with D possibly matching TRBD1 (5 bases). The CDR3 has 15 amino acids. Trimming took 2 bases from V and 1 from J, leaving 11 bases between them. Germline V gene lookup returns CDR1 LNHNV and CDR2 YYDKDF (reference sequence). CDR3 DNA sequence: TGTGCCACCAGCAGACTACCTACAGGGAACACTGAAGCTTTCTTT. Translated, it gives CATSRLPTGNTEAFF. Using reference TRBV15 and TRBJ1-1 for the parts outside the CDR3, the full variable domain is DAMVIQNPRYQVTQFGKPVTLSCSQTLNHNVMYWYQQKSSQAPKLLFHYYDKDFNNEADTPDNFQSRRPNTSFCFLDIRSPGLGDTAMYLCATSRLPTGNTEAFFGQGTRLTVV.

This clonotype has a count of ten or more. The J gene is TRBJ2-5, the V gene TRBV12-3 or TRBV12-4; D is unclear. V gave up 6 bases and J gave up 5 bases, with 16 bases separating them. The CDR3 covers 14 residues. As DNA, the CDR3 is TGTGCCAGCAGCCAGACTGGCCAAGGGGAGACCCAGTACTTC. Translation gives CASSQTGQGETQYF.